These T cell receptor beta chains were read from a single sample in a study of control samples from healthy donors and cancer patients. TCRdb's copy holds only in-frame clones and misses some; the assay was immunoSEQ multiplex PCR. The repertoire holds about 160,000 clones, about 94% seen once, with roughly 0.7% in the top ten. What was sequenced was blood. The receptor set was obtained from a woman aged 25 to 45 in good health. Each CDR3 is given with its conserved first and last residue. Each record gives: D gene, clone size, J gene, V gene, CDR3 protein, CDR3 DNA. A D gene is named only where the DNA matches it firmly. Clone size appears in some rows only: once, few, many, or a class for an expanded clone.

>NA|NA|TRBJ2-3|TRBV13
CASSGLVSTDTQYF
TGTGCCAGCAGTGGACTGGTGAGCACAGATACGCAGTATTTT
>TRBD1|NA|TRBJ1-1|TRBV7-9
CAAGDTGDTEAFF
TGTGCCGCTGGCGACACAGGGGACACTGAAGCTTTCTTT
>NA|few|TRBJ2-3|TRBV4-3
CASSQEGPSRPTDTQYF
TGCGCCAGCAGCCAAGAAGGGCCCTCGAGACCCACAGATACGCAGTATTTT
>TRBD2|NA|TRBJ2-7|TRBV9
CASSPWASGFAEQYF
TGTGCCAGCAGCCCCTGGGCTAGCGGGTTTGCCGAGCAGTACTTC
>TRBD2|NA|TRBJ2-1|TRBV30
CAWNSLAGVPNEQFF
TGTGCCTGGAACTCGCTAGCGGGAGTACCAAATGAGCAGTTCTTC
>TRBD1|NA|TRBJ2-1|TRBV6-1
CASSEILGQSLDEQFF
TGTGCCAGCAGTGAAATACTGGGACAGTCCTTAGATGAGCAGTTCTTC
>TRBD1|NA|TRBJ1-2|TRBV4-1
CASSPAVGQTNYGYTF
TGCGCCAGCAGCCCCGCGGTGGGACAGACCAACTATGGCTACACCTTC
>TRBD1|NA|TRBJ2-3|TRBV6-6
CASSPGQGSTDTQYF
TGTGCCAGCAGTCCCGGACAGGGGAGCACAGATACGCAGTATTTT
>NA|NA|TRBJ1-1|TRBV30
CAWSPEGGGDTEAFF
TGTGCCTGGAGCCCAGAGGGCGGGGGGGACACTGAAGCTTTCTTT
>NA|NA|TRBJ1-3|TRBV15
CATSRLSNSGNTIYF
TGTGCCACCAGCAGGTTGTCAAACTCTGGAAACACCATATATTTT
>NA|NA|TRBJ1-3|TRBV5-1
CASGSTGNGNTIYF
TGCGCCAGCGGATCGACAGGCAATGGAAACACCATATATTTT
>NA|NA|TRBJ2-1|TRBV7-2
CASSFPRHEAYSYNEQFF
TGTGCCAGCAGCTTTCCGAGACACGAAGCCTACTCCTACAATGAGCAGTTCTTC
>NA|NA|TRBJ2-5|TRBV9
CASSVGNQWSWGQETQYF
TGTGCCAGCAGCGTAGGAAACCAGTGGTCGTGGGGGCAGGAGACCCAGTACTTC
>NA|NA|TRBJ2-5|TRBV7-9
CASSLAHPGRGREETQYF
TGTGCCAGCAGCTTAGCGCATCCTGGACGGGGACGGGAAGAGACCCAGTACTTC
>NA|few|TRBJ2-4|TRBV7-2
CASSLAGRSYRVIQYF
TGTGCCAGCAGCTTAGCGGGGAGATCCTACCGGGTCATTCAGTACTTC
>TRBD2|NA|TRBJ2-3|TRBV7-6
CASSLVAGPDTDTQYF
TGTGCCAGCAGCTTAGTAGCGGGGCCGGACACAGATACGCAGTATTTT
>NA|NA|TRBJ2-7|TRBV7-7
CASSLGHAGYEQYF
TGTGCTAGCAGCTTAGGGCATGCGGGCTACGAGCAGTACTTC
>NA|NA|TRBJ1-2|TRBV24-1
CATSELDTNYGYTF
TGTGCCACCAGTGAGTTGGACACTAACTATGGCTACACCTTC
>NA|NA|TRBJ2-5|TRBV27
CASRGAGRETQYF
TGTGCCAGCCGAGGGGCAGGGCGGGAGACCCAGTACTTC
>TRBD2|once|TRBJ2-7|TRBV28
CASSLTSPGEQYF
TGTGCCAGCAGTTTGACTAGCCCGGGAGAGCAGTACTTC
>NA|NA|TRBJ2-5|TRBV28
CASSPVISTGETQYF
TGTGCCAGCAGCCCCGTAATATCGACGGGGGAGACCCAGTACTTC
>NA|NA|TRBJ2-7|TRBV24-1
CATAGVSYEQYF
TGTGCCACGGCCGGGGTTTCCTACGAGCAGTACTTC
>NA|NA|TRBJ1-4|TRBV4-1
CASSPLQHEKLFF
TGCGCCAGCAGCCCGCTACAGCATGAAAAACTGTTTTTT
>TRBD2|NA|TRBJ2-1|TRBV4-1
CASSQPTSGRYEQFF
TGCGCCAGCAGCCAACCGACTAGCGGGAGATATGAGCAGTTCTTC
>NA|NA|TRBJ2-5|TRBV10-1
CASSESSAQETQYF
TGCGCCAGCAGTGAATCGTCAGCTCAAGAGACCCAGTACTTC
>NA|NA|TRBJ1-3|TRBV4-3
CASSQEFGDRGSSGNTIYF
TGCGCCAGCAGCCAAGAGTTCGGGGACCGGGGCAGCTCTGGAAACACCATATATTTT
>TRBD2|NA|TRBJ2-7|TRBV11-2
CASSPPGLALFYEQYF
TGTGCCAGCAGCCCCCCGGGACTAGCCCTATTCTACGAGCAGTACTTC
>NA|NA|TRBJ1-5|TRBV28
CASREVGHFNGQPQHF
TGTGCCAGCAGAGAGGTGGGGCACTTTAACGGTCAGCCCCAGCATTTT
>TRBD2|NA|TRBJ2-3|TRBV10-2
CASTLLAGVGDTQYF
TGCGCCAGCACCCTACTAGCGGGAGTGGGAGATACGCAGTATTTT
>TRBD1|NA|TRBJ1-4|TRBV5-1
CASSLVQGASGKLFF
TGCGCCAGCAGCTTGGTGCAGGGGGCTTCCGGAAAACTGTTTTTT
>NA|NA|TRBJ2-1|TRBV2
CASRPLLGAASDNEQFF
TGTGCCAGTAGGCCCCTCTTAGGGGCGGCTTCGGATAATGAGCAGTTCTTC
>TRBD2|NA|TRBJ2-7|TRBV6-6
CASSRPGTSGYYEQYF
TGTGCCAGCAGTCGACCAGGGACTAGCGGATACTACGAGCAGTACTTC
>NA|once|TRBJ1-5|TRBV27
CASSLVGGGTQPQHF
TGTGCCAGCAGTTTAGTGGGGGGCGGAACCCAGCCCCAGCATTTT
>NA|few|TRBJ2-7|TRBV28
CASSLGSLQDEQYF
TGTGCCAGCAGTTTAGGGTCCCTGCAGGACGAGCAGTACTTC
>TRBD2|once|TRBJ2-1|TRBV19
CASSIAWTSGYNEQFF
TGTGCCAGTAGTATAGCTTGGACTAGCGGATACAATGAGCAGTTCTTC
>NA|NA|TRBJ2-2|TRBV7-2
CASSPLGAAVLGELFF
TGTGCCAGCAGCCCCCTAGGGGCGGCCGTCCTGGGGGAGCTGTTTTTT
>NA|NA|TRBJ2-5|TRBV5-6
CASSLPSTALETQYF
TGTGCCAGCAGCCTCCCCTCGACAGCCCTAGAGACCCAGTACTTC
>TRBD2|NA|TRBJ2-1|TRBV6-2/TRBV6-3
CASSFSGSGYNEQFF
TGTGCCAGCAGTTTTAGCGGGAGTGGGTACAATGAGCAGTTCTTC
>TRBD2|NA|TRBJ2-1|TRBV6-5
CASSTGGRGNEQFF
TGTGCCAGCTCTACGGGGGGGCGCGGGAATGAGCAGTTCTTC
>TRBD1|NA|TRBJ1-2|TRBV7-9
CASSLDRDSLGYTF
TGTGCCAGCAGCTTAGACAGGGACAGCCTTGGCTACACCTTC
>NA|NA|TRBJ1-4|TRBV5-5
CASSVRDPEGKTVF
TGTGCCAGCAGCGTCCGGGACCCAGAGGGAAAAACTGTTTTT
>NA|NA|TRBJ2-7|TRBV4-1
CASSRPGSDEQYF
TGCGCCAGCAGCCGCCCGGGAAGCGACGAGCAGTACTTC
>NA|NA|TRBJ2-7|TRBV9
CASSPTEGMPYEQYF
TGTGCCAGCAGCCCGACGGAGGGGATGCCCTACGAGCAGTACTTC
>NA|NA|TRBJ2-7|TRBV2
CASSVQPLGEQYF
TGTGCCAGCAGTGTGCAGCCCCTAGGCGAGCAGTACTTC
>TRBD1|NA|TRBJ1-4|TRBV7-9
CASSPDRSDEKLFF
TGTGCCAGCAGCCCGGACAGGAGTGATGAAAAACTGTTTTTT
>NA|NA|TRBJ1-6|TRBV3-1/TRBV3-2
CASSSTGTNSPLHF
TGTGCCAGCAGCTCAACCGGGACCAATTCACCCCTCCACTTT
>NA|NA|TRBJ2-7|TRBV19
CASGGREEQYF
TGTGCCAGTGGGGGCAGGGAGGAGCAGTACTTC
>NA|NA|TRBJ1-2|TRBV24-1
CATSDLGGYDYTF
TGTGCCACCAGTGATCTAGGAGGGTATGACTACACCTTC
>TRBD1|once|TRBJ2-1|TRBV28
CASNNPGTGELNNEQFF
TGTGCCAGCAACAATCCCGGGACAGGGGAGCTAAACAATGAGCAGTTCTTC